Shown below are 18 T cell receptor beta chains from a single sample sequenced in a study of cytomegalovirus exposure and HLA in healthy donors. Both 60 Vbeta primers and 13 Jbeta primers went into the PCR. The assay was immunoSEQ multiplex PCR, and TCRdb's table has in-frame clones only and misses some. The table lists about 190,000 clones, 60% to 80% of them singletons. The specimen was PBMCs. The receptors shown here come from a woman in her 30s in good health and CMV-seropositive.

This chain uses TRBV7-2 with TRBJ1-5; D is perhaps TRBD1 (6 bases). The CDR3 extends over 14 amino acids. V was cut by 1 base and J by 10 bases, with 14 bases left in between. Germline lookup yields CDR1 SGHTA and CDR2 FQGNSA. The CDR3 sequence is CASSLGQAALPQHF. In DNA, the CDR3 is TGTGCCAGCAGCTTAGGACAGGCGGCCTTACCCCAGCATTTT.

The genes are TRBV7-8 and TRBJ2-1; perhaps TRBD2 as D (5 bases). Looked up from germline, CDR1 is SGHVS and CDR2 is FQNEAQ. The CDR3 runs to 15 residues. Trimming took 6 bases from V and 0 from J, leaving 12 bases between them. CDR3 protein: CASRVLAYSYNEQFF. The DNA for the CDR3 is TGTGCCAGCAGGGTGTTAGCGTACTCCTACAATGAGCAGTTCTTC.

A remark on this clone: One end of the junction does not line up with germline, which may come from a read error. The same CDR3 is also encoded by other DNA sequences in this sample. DNA of the CDR3: TGCGCCAGCAGCCCGGGGGAGGGCCCCTACGAGCAGTACTTC. Translating gives CASSPGEGPYEQYF. The chain recombines TRBV5-4 with TRBJ2-7, with 7 bases identical to TRBD2. Germline CDR1 reads SGHNT; CDR2 reads YYREEE (reference sequence). CDR3 length: 14 amino acids.

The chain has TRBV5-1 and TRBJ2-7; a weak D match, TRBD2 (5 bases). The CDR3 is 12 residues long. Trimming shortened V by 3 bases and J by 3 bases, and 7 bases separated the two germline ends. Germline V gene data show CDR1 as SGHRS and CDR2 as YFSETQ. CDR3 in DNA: TGCGCCAGCAGCTCCGGAGGCTACGAGCAGTACTTC. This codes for CASSSGGYEQYF.

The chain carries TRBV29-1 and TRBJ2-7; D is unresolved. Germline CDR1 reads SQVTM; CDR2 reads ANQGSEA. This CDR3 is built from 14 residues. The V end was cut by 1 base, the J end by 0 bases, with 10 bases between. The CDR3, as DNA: TGCAGCGTTGAAGTCGGAGACGGCTCCTACGAGCAGTACTTC. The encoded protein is CSVEVGDGSYEQYF.

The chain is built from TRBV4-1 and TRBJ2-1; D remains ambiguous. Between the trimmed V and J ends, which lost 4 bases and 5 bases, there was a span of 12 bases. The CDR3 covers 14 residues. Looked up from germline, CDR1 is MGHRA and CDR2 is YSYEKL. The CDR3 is CASSLVELNNEQFF. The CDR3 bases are TGCGCCAGCAGCCTGGTCGAGCTGAACAATGAGCAGTTCTTC.

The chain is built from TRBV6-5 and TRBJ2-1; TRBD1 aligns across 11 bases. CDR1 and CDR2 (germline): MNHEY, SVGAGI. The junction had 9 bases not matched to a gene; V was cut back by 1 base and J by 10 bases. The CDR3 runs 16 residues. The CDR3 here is CASSYYRTGGNEEQFF. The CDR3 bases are TGTGCCAGCAGTTACTACCGGACAGGGGGCAATGAGGAGCAGTTCTTC.

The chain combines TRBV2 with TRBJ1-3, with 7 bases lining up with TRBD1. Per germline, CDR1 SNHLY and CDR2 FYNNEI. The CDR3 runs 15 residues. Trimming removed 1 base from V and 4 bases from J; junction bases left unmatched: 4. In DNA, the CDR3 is TGTGCCAGCAGTGAAGGGACAGGACTAGGAAACACCATATATTTT. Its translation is CASSEGTGLGNTIYF.

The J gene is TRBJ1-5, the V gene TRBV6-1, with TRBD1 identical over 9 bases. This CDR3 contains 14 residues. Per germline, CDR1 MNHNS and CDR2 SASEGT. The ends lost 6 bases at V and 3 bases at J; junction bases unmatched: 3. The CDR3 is CASRGTGYNQPQHF. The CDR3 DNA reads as TGTGCCAGCAGGGGGACAGGGTACAATCAGCCCCAGCATTTT.

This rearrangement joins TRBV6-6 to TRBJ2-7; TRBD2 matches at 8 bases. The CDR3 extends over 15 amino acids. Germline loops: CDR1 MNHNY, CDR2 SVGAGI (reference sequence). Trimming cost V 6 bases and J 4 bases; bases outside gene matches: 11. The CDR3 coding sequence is TGTGCCAGCAGGAAGCCGGGAGGGGACTTATACGAGCAGTACTTC. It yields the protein CASRKPGGDLYEQYF.

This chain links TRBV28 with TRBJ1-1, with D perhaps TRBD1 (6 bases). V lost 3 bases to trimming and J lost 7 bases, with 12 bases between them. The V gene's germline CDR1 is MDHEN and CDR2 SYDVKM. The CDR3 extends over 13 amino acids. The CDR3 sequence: CASSLRGGLEAFF. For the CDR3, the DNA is TGTGCCAGCAGTTTGAGGGGGGGCCTTGAAGCTTTCTTT.

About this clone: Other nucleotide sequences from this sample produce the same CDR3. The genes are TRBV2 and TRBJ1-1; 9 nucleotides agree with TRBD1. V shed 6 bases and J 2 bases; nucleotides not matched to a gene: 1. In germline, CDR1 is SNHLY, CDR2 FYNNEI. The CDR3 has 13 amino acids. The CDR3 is CASRGQGNTEAFF. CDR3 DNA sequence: TGTGCCAGCAGGGGACAGGGTAACACTGAAGCTTTCTTT.

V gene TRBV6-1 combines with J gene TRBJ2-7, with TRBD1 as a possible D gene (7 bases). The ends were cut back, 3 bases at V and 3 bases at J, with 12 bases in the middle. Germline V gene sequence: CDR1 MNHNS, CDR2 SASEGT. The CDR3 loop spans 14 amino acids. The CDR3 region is CASSDRRGLYEQYF. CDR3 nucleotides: TGTGCCAGCAGTGACCGGAGGGGGCTCTACGAGCAGTACTTC.

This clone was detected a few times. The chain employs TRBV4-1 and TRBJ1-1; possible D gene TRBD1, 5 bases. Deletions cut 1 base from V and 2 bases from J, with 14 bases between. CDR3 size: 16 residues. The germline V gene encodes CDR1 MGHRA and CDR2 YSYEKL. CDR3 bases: TGCGCCAGCAGCCAAGCCTTAGACAGCCCCAACACTGAAGCTTTCTTT. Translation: CASSQALDSPNTEAFF.

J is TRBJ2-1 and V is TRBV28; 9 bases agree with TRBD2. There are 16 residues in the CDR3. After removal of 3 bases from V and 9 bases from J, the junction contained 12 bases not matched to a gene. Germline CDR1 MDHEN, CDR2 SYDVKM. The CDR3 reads CASSFVAGVRRSEQFF. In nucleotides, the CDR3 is TGTGCCAGCAGTTTCGTAGCGGGAGTTAGGCGGAGTGAGCAGTTCTTC.

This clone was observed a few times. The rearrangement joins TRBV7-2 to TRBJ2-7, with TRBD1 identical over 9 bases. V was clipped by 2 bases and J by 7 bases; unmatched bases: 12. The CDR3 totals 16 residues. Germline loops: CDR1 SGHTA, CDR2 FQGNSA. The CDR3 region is CASSLTRGQGSKEQYF. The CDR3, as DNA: TGTGCCAGCAGCTTAACGAGGGGACAGGGAAGTAAGGAGCAGTACTTC.

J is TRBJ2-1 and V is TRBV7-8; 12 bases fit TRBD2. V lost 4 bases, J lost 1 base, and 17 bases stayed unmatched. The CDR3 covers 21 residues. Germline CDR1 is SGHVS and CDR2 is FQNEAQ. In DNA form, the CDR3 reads TGTGCCAGCAGCTCGATCCGGACTAGCGGGAAGGTAAGAAGGTCCTACAATGAGCAGTTCTTC. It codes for CASSSIRTSGKVRRSYNEQFF.

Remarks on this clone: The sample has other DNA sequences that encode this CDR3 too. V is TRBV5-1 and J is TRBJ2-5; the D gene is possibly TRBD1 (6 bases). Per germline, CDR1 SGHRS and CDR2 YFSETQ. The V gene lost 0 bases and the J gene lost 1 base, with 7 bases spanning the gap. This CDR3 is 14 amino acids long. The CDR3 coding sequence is TGCGCCAGCAGCTTGGCAGGGGCCCAAGAGACCCAGTACTTC. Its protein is CASSLAGAQETQYF. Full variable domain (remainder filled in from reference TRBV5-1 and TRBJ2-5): KAGVTQTPRYLIKTRGQQVTLSCSPISGHRSVSWYQQTPGQGLQFLFEYFSETQRNKGNFPGRFSGRQFSNSRSEMNVSTLELGDSALYLCASSLAGAQETQYFGPGTRLLVL.